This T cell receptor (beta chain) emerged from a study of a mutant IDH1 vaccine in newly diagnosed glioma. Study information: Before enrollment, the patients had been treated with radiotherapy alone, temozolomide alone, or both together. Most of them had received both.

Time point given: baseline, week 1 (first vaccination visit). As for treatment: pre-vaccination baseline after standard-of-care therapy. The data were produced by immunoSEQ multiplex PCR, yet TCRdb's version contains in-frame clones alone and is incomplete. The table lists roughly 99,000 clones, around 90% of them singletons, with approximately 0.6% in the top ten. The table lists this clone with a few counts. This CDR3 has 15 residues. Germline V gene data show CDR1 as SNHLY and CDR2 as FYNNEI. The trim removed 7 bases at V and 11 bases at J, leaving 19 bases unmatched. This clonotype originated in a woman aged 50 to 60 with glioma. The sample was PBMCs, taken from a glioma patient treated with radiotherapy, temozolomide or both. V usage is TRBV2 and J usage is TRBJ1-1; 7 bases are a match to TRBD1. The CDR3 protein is CASIRRDRGGFRAFF. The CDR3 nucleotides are TGTGCCAGCATCCGACGGGACAGAGGGGGTTTTAGGGCTTTCTTT.